Presented here are 20 T cell receptor beta chains from one specimen sequenced in a study of blood T cell repertoires in COVID-19. Sequenced by immunoSEQ multiplex PCR; TCRdb stores in-frame clones only, minus some. The top ten clones hold roughly 12% of a sample with around 430,000 clones, 70% to 90% of them seen once. The material sequenced was peripheral blood. The source is a woman aged 45 to 65 with COVID-19, enrolled during active disease.

The chain recombines TRBV18 with TRBJ1-1, with D possibly matching TRBD1 (5 bases). CDR1 is KGHSH and CDR2 is LQKENI in the germline V gene. V lost 0 bases and J lost 0, with 14 bases in between. CDR3 length: 17 residues. CDR3 in DNA: TGTGCCAGCTCACCACCCCAGGGCATTGGGATGAACACTGAAGCTTTCTTT. Residues: CASSPPQGIGMNTEAFF. Supplemented by reference TRBV18 and TRBJ1-1, the full variable domain reads NAGVMQNPRHLVRRRGQEARLRCSPMKGHSHVYWYRQLPEEGLKFMVYLQKENIIDESGMPKERFSAEFPKEGPSILRIQQVVRGDSAAYFCASSPPQGIGMNTEAFFGQGTRLTVV.

The chain couples TRBV2 to TRBJ1-5; D may be TRBD1 (5 bases). Germline-derived CDR1 and CDR2 are SNHLY and FYNNEI. This CDR3 contains 14 residues. The V end lost 6 bases, the J end lost 3 bases, and 12 bases lay between the germline ends. DNA for the CDR3: TGTGCCAGCAGGGGGGGGATCGACAATCAGCCCCAGCATTTT. It is translated as CASRGGIDNQPQHF.

The rearrangement links TRBV19 to TRBJ2-7; tentative D call: TRBD1 (5 bases). This CDR3 spans 14 amino acids. V was shortened by 3 bases and J by 3 bases, with 12 bases between the two germline ends. Germline-derived CDR1 and CDR2 are LNHDA and SQIVND (reference sequence). This chain's CDR3 is CASSMGPGNYEQYF. CDR3 coding DNA: TGTGCCAGTAGTATGGGTCCAGGGAACTACGAGCAGTACTTC.

The chain combines TRBV9 with TRBJ1-1; D unresolved. The germline V and J ends were trimmed by 1 base and 1 base, with 5 bases remaining between them. The CDR3 is made up of 13 amino acids. Looked up from germline, CDR1 is SGDLS and CDR2 is YYNGEE. The CDR3 loop reads CASSVRSNTEAFF. The CDR3 DNA follows: TGTGCCAGCAGCGTACGGTCGAACACTGAAGCTTTCTTT.

V usage is TRBV5-4 and J usage is TRBJ2-3; weak D call: TRBD1 (5 bases). Germline CDR1 and CDR2: SGHNT and YYREEE (reference sequence). V lost 5 bases and J 4 bases, leaving 8 bases between the germline ends. This CDR3 comprises 12 residues. The CDR3 reads CASRLGADTQYF. For the CDR3, the DNA is TGTGCCAGCAGGTTAGGGGCAGATACGCAGTATTTT.

The chain recombines TRBV28 with TRBJ1-6; D perhaps matches TRBD1 (5 bases). V was shortened by 10 bases and J by 3 bases, with 19 bases between the two germline ends. This CDR3 has 16 residues. CDR1 and CDR2 from the germline V gene are MDHEN and SYDVKM. As DNA, the CDR3 is TGTGCCACCATCCCGGCCGGGGGGGTCTATAATTCACCCCTCCACTTT. Translation: CATIPAGGVYNSPLHF.

Notes on this clone: This sample includes further DNA sequences coding for the same CDR3. This rearrangement joins TRBV2 to TRBJ2-7; D uncertain. The CDR3 spans 11 residues. Germline V gene sequence: CDR1 SNHLY, CDR2 FYNNEI. The V end was cut by 3 bases, the J end by 4 bases, with 4 bases between. This CDR3 reads CASSERYEQYF. CDR3 DNA: TGTGCCAGCAGTGAGCGTTACGAGCAGTACTTC.

A note on this clone: An end of the junction does not agree with germline; a read error may underlie this. The chain employs TRBV19 and TRBJ2-1, with 8 bases identical to TRBD1. Germline CDR1 is LNHDA and CDR2 is SQIVND (reference sequence). This CDR3 is built from 12 residues. For the CDR3, the DNA is TGTGCCAGTAGTCCATCGGGACAGGTGCATCTCTTC. It is translated as CASSPSGQVHLF.

V is TRBV27 and J is TRBJ1-2; 8 nucleotides match TRBD1. After removal of 4 bases from V and 5 bases from J, the junction contained 6 bases not matched to a gene. Germline V gives CDR1 MNHEY, CDR2 SMNVEV (reference sequence). This CDR3 has 14 residues. The CDR3 DNA reads as TGTGCCAGCAGTTCCCTAGGACAGGGTTATGGCTACACCTTC. It yields the protein CASSSLGQGYGYTF.

The chain joins TRBV7-8 to TRBJ1-4, with a possible D match to TRBD1 (5 bases). V lost 1 base to trimming and J lost 0 bases, with 9 bases between them. This CDR3 spans 16 amino acids. The germline CDR1 and CDR2 sequences are SGHVS and FQNEAQ. The CDR3 DNA reads as TGTGCCAGCAGCTTAGATGTGACAGCAACTAATGAAAAACTGTTTTTT. Translating gives CASSLDVTATNEKLFF.

This rearrangement joins TRBV28 to TRBJ1-2, with no clear D. Germline CDR1 and CDR2: MDHEN and SYDVKM. V was trimmed by 6 bases and J by 7 bases, leaving 18 bases between them. The CDR3 is made up of 14 amino acids. In DNA form, the CDR3 reads TGTGCCAGCAGGCCCCAATTGGGAGGAGGTGGCTACACCTTC. Translating it yields CASRPQLGGGGYTF.

This clone is a singleton in its sample. This chain joins TRBV6-6 and TRBJ2-7, with TRBD1 matching over 7 bases. Trimming removed 0 bases from V and 11 bases from J; junction bases left unmatched: 10. The V gene's germline CDR1 is MNHNY and CDR2 SVGAGI (reference sequence). This CDR3 contains 14 residues. CDR3 coding DNA: TGTGCCAGCAGTTACTCGCCCCGGGACAGTGGAAAGTACTTC. Translating gives CASSYSPRDSGKYF.

The gene calls are TRBV5-1 and TRBJ2-2; no clear D. Germline V lookup: CDR1 SGHRS, CDR2 YFSETQ. Trimming removed 1 base from V and 7 bases from J, with 11 bases in between. CDR3 length: 14 residues. The DNA of the CDR3 is TGCGCCAGCAGCTTGCCCGGGTTGGGCGGGGAGCTGTTTTTT. As protein: CASSLPGLGGELFF. Drawing the rest from reference TRBV5-1 and TRBJ2-2, the complete variable domain is KAGVTQTPRYLIKTRGQQVTLSCSPISGHRSVSWYQQTPGQGLQFLFEYFSETQRNKGNFPGRFSGRQFSNSRSEMNVSTLELGDSALYLCASSLPGLGGELFFGEGSRLTVL.

This chain links TRBV20-1 with TRBJ1-1; tentatively, D is TRBD1 (5 bases). The V and J ends lost 3 bases and 3 bases respectively, with 14 bases between them. The CDR3 covers 14 residues. Germline lookup yields CDR1 DFQATT and CDR2 SNEGSKA (reference sequence). Written as DNA, the CDR3 is TGCAGTGCTAGTCAGCCCAACAGGTACACTGAAGCTTTCTTT. Protein product: CSASQPNRYTEAFF.

The J gene is TRBJ1-1, the V gene TRBV5-1, with D possibly TRBD1 on 6 matching bases. CDR3 length: 14 amino acids. Trimming removed 4 bases from V and 1 base from J, with 11 bases in between. In germline, CDR1 is SGHRS, CDR2 YFSETQ. This chain's CDR3 is CASSLRTANTEAFF. CDR3 in DNA: TGCGCCAGCAGCCTTAGGACAGCGAACACTGAAGCTTTCTTT.

The chain links TRBV5-1 to TRBJ1-2, with 8 bases identical to TRBD1. The V and J ends lost 10 bases and 2 bases, in that order; junction bases with no gene match: 22. Germline CDR1 SGHRS, CDR2 YFSETQ. The CDR3 has 18 residues. The CDR3 bases are TGCGCCCGCCGTTGCCGAAGACAGGGGACCGCTATAAACTATGGCTACACCTTC. It yields the protein CARRCRRQGTAINYGYTF. The full variable domain, its missing parts supplied by reference TRBV5-1 and TRBJ1-2, is KAGVTQTPRYLIKTRGQQVTLSCSPISGHRSVSWYQQTPGQGLQFLFEYFSETQRNKGNFPGRFSGRQFSNSRSEMNVSTLELGDSALYLCARRCRRQGTAINYGYTFGSGTRLTVV.

The V gene is TRBV10-3, the J gene TRBJ1-2; perhaps TRBD1 as D (5 bases). Trimming took 4 bases from V and 5 from J, leaving 11 bases between them. Germline CDR1 reads ENHRY; CDR2 reads SYGVKD. The CDR3 totals 13 residues. CDR3 sequence: CAISGSSGYGYTF. CDR3 sequence (DNA): TGTGCCATCAGTGGGTCGTCAGGGTATGGCTACACCTTC.

The V gene is TRBV30, the J gene TRBJ1-5; D not resolved. CDR1 is GTSNPN, CDR2 SVGIG, per germline (reference sequence). The CDR3 has 13 amino acids. V lost 3 bases, J lost 6 bases, and 12 bases lay in between. CDR3 loop: CAWRGREGQPQHF. As DNA, the CDR3 is TGTGCCTGGAGGGGGAGAGAGGGTCAGCCCCAGCATTTT.

This clone occurred a few times. CDR3 DNA sequence: TGCGCCAGCAGCTTCGGGGGGGCCGGCGAGACCCAGTACTTC. This encodes CASSFGGAGETQYF. The chain recombines TRBV5-1 with TRBJ2-5, with 8 bases matching TRBD2. The germline gives CDR1 SGHRS, CDR2 YFSETQ. V lost 2 bases and J lost 5; bases outside the gene matches: 5. The CDR3 sequence is 14 residues long.

This chain connects TRBV18 to TRBJ1-4, with no clear D. Trimming stripped 0 bases from V and 8 bases from J, with 13 bases between. In germline, CDR1 is KGHSH, CDR2 LQKENI. This CDR3 has 15 amino acids. CDR3 residues: CASSPPGLAGEKLFF. The CDR3 nucleotides are TGTGCCAGCTCACCACCTGGCCTGGCCGGGGAAAAACTGTTTTTT.